Shown below are 25 T cell receptor beta chains from a single sample sequenced in a study of OX40 agonist ivuxolimab in advanced cancers. Data came from immunoSEQ multiplex PCR; TCRdb stores just in-frame clones and leaves some out. The table has tens of thousands of clones, around nine tenths seen once; the top ten hold more than 0.65%. Sequencing was performed on CD4+ or CD8+ T cells sorted from blood, taken in a trial of the OX40 agonist ivuxolimab. The source is an adult with an advanced solid tumor such as melanoma, head and neck, liver or kidney cancer.

The chain employs TRBV19 and TRBJ1-5; D may be TRBD1 (5 bases). Germline lookup yields CDR1 LNHDA and CDR2 SQIVND (reference sequence). This CDR3 has 15 residues. Trimming left V 5 bases short and J 2 bases short, with 13 bases between. The CDR3 sequence is CASSGTVGGNQPQHF. CDR3 coding DNA: TGTGCCAGTAGTGGGACCGTTGGCGGCAATCAGCCCCAGCATTTT. The full variable domain, completed using reference TRBV19 and TRBJ1-5, is DGGITQSPKYLFRKEGQNVTLSCEQNLNHDAMYWYRQDPGQGLRLIYYSQIVNDFQKGDIAEGYSVSREKKESFPLTVTSAQKNPTAFYLCASSGTVGGNQPQHFGDGTRLSIL.

The chain recombines TRBV5-1 with TRBJ2-2, with 7 bases matching TRBD2. Germline V gene lookup returns CDR1 SGHRS and CDR2 YFSETQ. V was pared by 7 bases and J by 8 bases, with 11 bases of the junction left unmatched. The CDR3 runs to 14 residues. The CDR3 sequence is CASRGTTQAGELFF. The CDR3 nucleotides are TGCGCCAGCCGAGGGACTACTCAGGCGGGGGAGCTGTTTTTT.

The gene calls are TRBV4-3 and TRBJ1-2; 7 bases fit TRBD1. The CDR3 sequence is 18 residues long. V lost 0 bases to trimming and J lost 4 bases; unmatched junction nucleotides: 14. CDR1 is LGHNA, CDR2 YSLEER, per germline. CDR3 DNA sequence: TGCGCCAGCAGCCAAGATCCGGGAGGGGGCAATTTGGTCTATGGCTACACCTTC. The encoded protein is CASSQDPGGGNLVYGYTF.

V gene TRBV30 combines with J gene TRBJ1-1, with D possibly being TRBD1 (6 bases). The CDR3 consists of 11 residues. The germline V gene has CDR1 GTSNPN and CDR2 SVGIG (reference sequence). V lost 5 bases, J lost 7 bases, and 11 bases lay in between. CDR3 in DNA: TGTGCCTGGGGGGGACACCTTGAAGCTTTCTTT. Its translation: CAWGGHLEAFF.

In its sample, this clone was seen a few times. The chain recombines TRBV30 with TRBJ1-2; a possible D gene is TRBD1 (5 bases). The germline gives CDR1 GTSNPN, CDR2 SVGIG (reference sequence). The ends were cut back, 1 base at V and 6 bases at J, with 12 bases in the middle. CDR3 length: 13 residues. The CDR3: CAWSADWGDGYTF. The CDR3 DNA is TGTGCCTGGAGTGCCGATTGGGGGGATGGCTACACCTTC. Variable domain in full (rest from reference TRBV30 and TRBJ1-2): SQTIHQWPATLVQPVGSPLSLECTVEGTSNPNLYWYRQAAGRGLQLLFYSVGIGQISSEVPQNLSASRPQDRQFILSSKKLLLSDSGFYLCAWSADWGDGYTFGSGTRLTVV.

The chain couples TRBV7-2 to TRBJ1-5; D perhaps matches TRBD1 (5 bases). Trimming removed 1 base at V and 1 base at J, with 8 bases between. The CDR3 contains 15 residues. Germline CDR1 SGHTA, CDR2 FQGNSA. In DNA, the CDR3 is TGTGCCAGCAGCTTAGTTGGGGGAAGCAATCAGCCCCAGCATTTT. It encodes CASSLVGGSNQPQHF.

The rearrangement joins TRBV6-5 to TRBJ1-1; 7 bases line up with TRBD1. The trim removed 3 bases at V and 4 bases at J, leaving 5 bases unmatched. This CDR3 region has 14 residues. The V gene's germline CDR1 is MNHEY and CDR2 SVGAGI. The CDR3 here is CASSYLEGATEAFF. The CDR3 nucleotides are TGTGCCAGCAGTTATTTAGAGGGGGCCACTGAAGCTTTCTTT.

This chain uses TRBV19 with TRBJ2-7, with D possibly being TRBD1 or TRBD2 (5 bases each). Germline values: CDR1 LNHDA, CDR2 SQIVND (reference sequence). V lost 1 base, J lost 3 bases, and 10 bases lay in between. This CDR3 has 14 amino acids. The CDR3 loop is CASSIAGSLYEQYF. CDR3 coding DNA: TGTGCCAGTAGTATAGCAGGGAGCCTCTACGAGCAGTACTTC.

The rearrangement uses TRBV6-1 and TRBJ1-2, with 7 bases fitting TRBD1. This CDR3 is built from 15 residues. Unmatched junction bases numbered 13, after V lost 6 bases and J lost 6 bases. Germline V gene sequence: CDR1 MNHNS, CDR2 SASEGT. DNA of the CDR3: TGTGCCAGCAGCGAAATCGGAGACAGGGCGAATGGCTACACCTTC. Amino acids: CASSEIGDRANGYTF.

The chain recombines TRBV4-2 with TRBJ2-1; a weak D match, TRBD2 (5 bases). With 0 bases removed from V and 2 bases from J, the gap between germline ends came to 11 bases. The CDR3 loop spans 16 amino acids. Germline values: CDR1 LGHNA, CDR2 YNFKEQ. The CDR3 reads CASSQDPGSAYNEQFF. The CDR3 DNA sequence: TGTGCCAGCAGCCAAGATCCGGGGTCGGCCTACAATGAGCAGTTCTTC.

V gene TRBV6-4 combines with J gene TRBJ2-1; D unresolved. Germline V CDR1 and CDR2: MRHNA, SNTAGT. V lost 0 bases and J 8 bases, leaving 8 bases between the germline ends. The CDR3 loop spans 13 amino acids. DNA of the CDR3: TGTGCCAGCAGTGACTCGTTAGGCGATGAGCAGTTCTTC. This codes for CASSDSLGDEQFF.

This clone was found a few times. The chain is built from TRBV27 and TRBJ2-7, with D perhaps given as TRBD1 or TRBD2 (5 bases each). CDR1 is MNHEY, CDR2 SMNVEV, per germline (reference sequence). The CDR3 extends over 15 amino acids. The V end lost 4 bases, the J end lost 2 bases, and 15 bases lay between the germline ends. The DNA of the CDR3 is TGTGCCAGCAGTTATGACGGGACCTCTACCTACGAGCAGTACTTC. This encodes CASSYDGTSTYEQYF.

The chain carries TRBV7-2 and TRBJ2-4; D is perhaps TRBD1 or TRBD2 (5 bases each). Trimming took off 4 bases at V and 5 bases at J, with 9 bases between the two ends. Germline assignment: CDR1 SGHTA and CDR2 FQGNSA. The CDR3 is 13 residues long. The DNA of the CDR3 is TGTGCCAGCAGCTCTACGGGGCAAAACATTCAGTACTTC. It codes for CASSSTGQNIQYF.

The chain carries TRBV5-4 and TRBJ2-7; TRBD1 agrees at 8 bases. Germline CDR1 and CDR2: SGHNT and YYREEE (reference sequence). The V segment lost 4 bases and the J segment 3 bases; nucleotides outside the gene matches: 15. The CDR3 contains 17 residues. This CDR3 reads CASSRRRSDRGGYEQYF. CDR3 coding DNA: TGTGCCAGCAGCCGCAGGAGATCTGACAGGGGAGGCTACGAGCAGTACTTC.

This chain connects TRBV29-1 to TRBJ1-5, with 9 bases identical to TRBD1. The CDR3 totals 14 residues. In germline, CDR1 is SQVTM, CDR2 ANQGSEA. V dropped 4 bases and J dropped 6; count of bases not matched to a gene: 7. CDR3 loop: CSVADGQGSQPQHF. The DNA for the CDR3 is TGCAGCGTTGCAGACGGACAGGGGAGTCAGCCCCAGCATTTT.

In nucleotides, the CDR3 is TGTGCCAGCAGTTACACAGGACAGGGAGGATCACCCCTCCACTTT. It encodes CASSYTGQGGSPLHF. The V gene is TRBV6-5, the J gene TRBJ1-6, with 8 bases aligning to TRBD1. Germline CDR1 and CDR2: MNHEY and SVGAGI. This CDR3 is 15 amino acids long. V lost 2 bases to trimming and J lost 10 bases; unmatched junction nucleotides: 7.

The V gene is TRBV11-2, the J gene TRBJ2-3; unclear D gene. CDR1 and CDR2 from the germline V gene are SGHAT and FQNNGV. The CDR3 is made up of 12 amino acids. The V end lost 0 bases, the J end lost 6 bases, and 4 bases lay between the germline ends. This chain's CDR3 is CASSLDQDTQYF. The CDR3 bases are TGTGCCAGCAGCTTAGATCAGGATACGCAGTATTTT.

The V call is TRBV6-5, the J call TRBJ1-5, with D unresolved. Germline V gene data show CDR1 as MNHEY and CDR2 as SVGAGI. V dropped 0 bases and J dropped 3 bases, with 3 bases sitting between them. The CDR3 loop spans 13 amino acids. CDR3 in DNA: TGTGCCAGCAGTTACTCAGACAATCAGCCCCAGCATTTT. Amino acid sequence: CASSYSDNQPQHF.

Comments on this clone: Sequence at one end of the junction differs from germline and may be a read error. This chain connects TRBV11-2 to TRBJ1-5; D is unresolved. CDR1 is SGHAT, CDR2 FQNNGV, per germline. The CDR3 sequence is 14 residues long. CDR3 residues: CASSIDGQYQPQHF. CDR3 sequence (DNA): TGTGCCAGCAGCATAGACGGCCAGTATCAGCCCCAGCATTTT.

The chain combines TRBV19 with TRBJ1-2, with unresolved D. Trimming cost V 6 bases and J 4 bases, with 9 bases left between them. From germline, CDR1 is LNHDA and CDR2 SQIVND (reference sequence). The CDR3 is made up of 12 amino acids. The CDR3 loop is CASRTEPYGYTF. CDR3 DNA: TGTGCCAGTAGAACAGAACCCTATGGCTACACCTTC. Based on the CDR3 plus reference TRBV19 and TRBJ1-2, the full variable domain is DGGITQSPKYLFRKEGQNVTLSCEQNLNHDAMYWYRQDPGQGLRLIYYSQIVNDFQKGDIAEGYSVSREKKESFPLTVTSAQKNPTAFYLCASRTEPYGYTFGSGTRLTVV.

This clone showed up just a few times. This chain links TRBV2 with TRBJ1-4, with D uncertain. V lost 4 bases, J lost 8 bases, and 8 bases lay in between. Germline V gives CDR1 SNHLY, CDR2 FYNNEI. This CDR3 is 12 amino acids long. In DNA form, the CDR3 reads TGTGCCAGCAGTGTGTTGGTCGAAAAACTGTTTTTT. It is translated as CASSVLVEKLFF.

The chain links TRBV6-1 to TRBJ2-3, with a possible D match to TRBD1 (7 bases). Trimming cost V 4 bases and J 2 bases, with 19 bases left between them. The CDR3 totals 17 residues. The germline V gene has CDR1 MNHNS and CDR2 SASEGT. The CDR3: CASSGGVGGPFTDTQYF. The CDR3 DNA is TGTGCCAGCAGTGGGGGGGTAGGGGGCCCTTTCACAGATACGCAGTATTTT.

This chain connects TRBV2 to TRBJ2-2, with D possibly TRBD1 on 5 matching bases. This CDR3 has 16 amino acids. Germline V gene data show CDR1 as SNHLY and CDR2 as FYNNEI. V dropped 3 bases and J dropped 3 bases, with 14 bases sitting between them. CDR3 nucleotide sequence: TGTGCCAGCAGTGATACTGGCAGGGTAGACACCGGGGAGCTGTTTTTT. Its translation is CASSDTGRVDTGELFF. Together with reference TRBV2 and TRBJ2-2, the CDR3 gives the full variable domain: EPEVTQTPSHQVTQMGQEVILRCVPISNHLYFYWYRQILGQKVEFLVSFYNNEISEKSEIFDDQFSVERPDGSNFTLKIRSTKLEDSAMYFCASSDTGRVDTGELFFGEGSRLTVL.

The rearrangement uses TRBV27 and TRBJ1-1, with D maybe TRBD1 (5 bases). V was trimmed by 2 bases and J by 7 bases, leaving 5 bases between them. Looked up from germline, CDR1 is MNHEY and CDR2 is SMNVEV (reference sequence). CDR3 length: 11 residues. Here the CDR3 reads CASSLRGEAFF. The CDR3 DNA is TGTGCCAGCAGTTTAAGGGGTGAAGCTTTCTTT.

This clone has more than one count but fewer than ten. The chain is built from TRBV4-3 and TRBJ1-5, with 8 bases matching TRBD1. CDR1 is LGHNA and CDR2 is YSLEER in the germline V gene. After removal of 0 bases from V and 4 bases from J, the junction contained 5 bases not matched to a gene. The CDR3 consists of 16 residues. The CDR3 sequence is CASSQEATGVNQPQHF. In DNA, the CDR3 is TGCGCCAGCAGCCAAGAGGCGACAGGGGTAAATCAGCCCCAGCATTTT.